The 24 T cell receptor beta chains listed next were all sequenced from one sample in a study of blood T cells in healthy people across ages. The authors ran a second PCR of about 6 to 12 cycles using a sample-barcoded 5' primer and a J-beta primer mix. TCRdb re-analysed the 5' RACE reads in MiXCR, keeping a single row per CDR3 protein. This sample has nearly 800,000 distinct CDR3 sequences, with roughly 25% found just once. These data are also associated with another study on T cells of mothers and their children.

Sequencing used blood. All receptors derive from a boy between 5 and 17 years old in good health.

This clonotype was detected a few times. This chain connects TRBV3-1 to TRBJ2-7; 9 bases line up with TRBD2. The CDR3 runs to 15 residues. The junction had 8 bases not matched to a gene; V was cut back by 4 bases and J by 4 bases. CDR1 is LGHDT, CDR2 YNNKEL, per germline (reference sequence). In nucleotides, the CDR3 is TGTGCCAGCAGCCCCGGTAGCGGGAGCGTGTACGAGCAGTACTTC. Amino acids: CASSPGSGSVYEQYF.

On this clonotype: This CDR3 is missing its conserved last phenylalanine or tryptophan, likely due to a read error. The chain carries TRBV24-1 and TRBJ2-5; D uncertain. The germline V gene encodes CDR1 KGHDR and CDR2 SFDVKD. V lost 4 bases and J lost 5, with 7 bases in between. The CDR3 consists of 12 residues. For the CDR3, the DNA is TGTGCCACCAGTGACCGTCACGAGACCCAGTACCTC. Translation gives CATSDRHETQYL.

V is TRBV29-1 and J is TRBJ2-5; no firm D call. The CDR3 is made up of 11 amino acids. Germline V gives CDR1 SQVTM, CDR2 ANQGSEA. V shed 7 bases and J shed 5 bases, with 11 bases lying between them. The CDR3 DNA reads TGCAGCGCACTAAGCAGGGAGACCCAGTACTTC. Amino acid sequence: CSALSRETQYF.

The CDR3 region is CASSLSAQNIQYF. The CDR3 DNA sequence: TGTGCCAGCAGTTTATCGGCCCAAAACATTCAGTACTTC. The chain uses TRBV27 and TRBJ2-4; D is unclear. The CDR3 contains 13 residues. Germline assignment: CDR1 MNHEY and CDR2 SMNVEV (reference sequence). With 0 bases removed from V and 5 bases from J, the gap between germline ends came to 5 bases.

The V call is TRBV5-1, the J call TRBJ2-7; TRBD2 is a possible D gene (6 bases). Germline CDR1 reads SGHRS; CDR2 reads YFSETQ. This CDR3 comprises 16 residues. Trimming took 3 bases from V and 9 from J, leaving 25 bases between them. The CDR3 DNA sequence: TGCGCCAGCAGCTCGGTGGCGGGGTCGACAGATGGAGGGCAGTACTTC. Translated: CASSSVAGSTDGGQYF.

This clonotype has just a few counts. The V and J genes are TRBV6-5 and TRBJ2-7; D call uncertain. Looked up from germline, CDR1 is MNHEY and CDR2 is SVGAGI. The V and J ends lost 4 bases and 4 bases respectively, with 14 bases between them. CDR3 length: 14 amino acids. The DNA for the CDR3 is TGTGCCAGCAGTTCCGACCCGGTTGCATACGAGCAGTACTTC. Protein sequence: CASSSDPVAYEQYF.

This clonotype was recorded a few times. The rearrangement uses TRBV28 and TRBJ1-6; 7 positions agree with TRBD1. The CDR3 contains 15 residues. Germline V CDR1 and CDR2: MDHEN, SYDVKM. J was trimmed by 5 bases and V by 4 bases; bases with no gene match: 5. The CDR3 region is CASSSIDRDNSPLHF. The CDR3 bases are TGTGCCAGCAGTTCAATTGACAGGGATAATTCACCCCTCCACTTT. The full variable domain, rest sourced from reference TRBV28 and TRBJ1-6, is DVKVTQSSRYLVKRTGEKVFLECVQDMDHENMFWYRQDPGLGLRLIYFSYDVKMKEKGDIPEGYSVSREKKERFSLILESASTNQTSMYLCASSSIDRDNSPLHFGNGTRLTVT.

As to this clonotype: A read error may account for a junction end that differs from germline. This chain links TRBV6-5 with TRBJ2-5; 11 positions match TRBD2. The CDR3 loop spans 13 amino acids. Germline values: CDR1 MNHEY, CDR2 SVGAGI. CDR3 DNA: TGTGCCAGCAGCCCCGCGACTAGCGGGAAGGAGTTCTTC. Translated: CASSPATSGKEFF.

This clonotype was recorded a few times. The chain combines TRBV12-3 or TRBV12-4 with TRBJ2-1; D gene ambiguous. The germline V and J ends were trimmed by 6 bases and 0 bases, with 12 bases remaining between them. The CDR3 is 15 amino acids. The CDR3 region has the DNA TGTGCCAGCAGGAAGGACGCAAGCTCCTACAATGAGCAGTTCTTC. Encoded protein: CASRKDASSYNEQFF.

This chain connects TRBV5-1 to TRBJ2-5; 9 bases are shared with TRBD1. This CDR3 contains 15 residues. Germline assignment: CDR1 SGHRS and CDR2 YFSETQ. With 0 bases clipped from V and 4 bases from J, the junction kept 4 bases outside the gene matches. CDR3 loop: CASSLADRGGETQYF. The CDR3 DNA follows: TGCGCCAGCAGCTTGGCCGACAGGGGGGGAGAGACCCAGTACTTC.

This clonotype showed up just a few times. V usage is TRBV6-5 and J usage is TRBJ2-2; no firm D call. V was pared by 3 bases and J by 6 bases, with 8 bases between. The germline CDR1 and CDR2 sequences are MNHEY and SVGAGI. The CDR3 has 13 residues. The CDR3 loop reads CASSYGAAGELFF. The CDR3 DNA sequence: TGTGCCAGCAGTTATGGTGCGGCCGGGGAGCTGTTTTTT.

The chain uses TRBV7-2 and TRBJ2-7; maybe TRBD2 (6 bases). V was shortened by 1 base and J by 2 bases, with 12 bases between the two germline ends. Germline CDR1 and CDR2: SGHTA and FQGNSA. The CDR3 spans 15 residues. The DNA for the CDR3 is TGTGCCAGCAGCTTAGGACTCCGGAGGGCCTACGAGCAGTACTTC. Its translation is CASSLGLRRAYEQYF.

The V call is TRBV6-6, the J call TRBJ2-1; D possibly corresponds to TRBD2 (6 bases). Germline V CDR1 and CDR2: MNHNY, SVGAGI (reference sequence). V was trimmed by 5 bases and J by 5 bases, leaving 10 bases between them. The CDR3 covers 13 residues. This CDR3 is CASSQTGDNEQFF. In nucleotides, the CDR3 is TGTGCCAGCAGTCAGACGGGGGACAATGAGCAGTTCTTC.

The table lists this clonotype with a few counts. CDR3: CSVAGHNSYEQYF. In nucleotides, the CDR3 is TGCAGCGTTGCGGGACACAACTCCTACGAGCAGTACTTC. This chain links TRBV29-1 with TRBJ2-7, with a possible D match to TRBD1 (6 bases). CDR1 SQVTM and CDR2 ANQGSEA come from the germline V gene. CDR3 size: 13 residues. The V and J ends lost 4 bases and 0 bases respectively, with 10 bases between them.

The chain recombines TRBV3-1 with TRBJ1-2; TRBD1 agrees at 8 bases. The CDR3 consists of 13 residues. Germline CDR1 reads LGHDT; CDR2 reads YNNKEL (reference sequence). The ends lost 4 bases at V and 8 bases at J; junction bases unmatched: 6. CDR3 in DNA: TGTGCCAGCAGCCTCCGGGACAGGCAGGGCTACACCTTC. Its translation is CASSLRDRQGYTF.

This clonotype was found a few times. This sequence joins TRBV28 and TRBJ2-2, with D possibly being TRBD1 (5 bases). Germline values: CDR1 MDHEN, CDR2 SYDVKM. The CDR3 contains 15 residues. Trimming cost V 5 bases and J 4 bases, with 14 bases left between them. CDR3 loop: CASSPREVSTGELFF. CDR3 coding DNA: TGTGCCAGCAGTCCCAGGGAAGTGAGCACCGGGGAGCTGTTTTTT.

The chain employs TRBV7-2 and TRBJ2-3, with 9 positions matching TRBD1. With V trimmed by 3 bases and J by 3 bases, 4 bases remained unmatched. The CDR3 length is 15 residues. Germline CDR1 SGHTA, CDR2 FQGNSA. CDR3 residues: CASSFGTGWTDTQYF. The CDR3 DNA reads TGTGCCAGCAGCTTCGGGACAGGGTGGACAGATACGCAGTATTTT.

This chain uses TRBV7-3 with TRBJ2-3; D is unclear. CDR3 length equals 13 residues. V lost 2 bases, J lost 10 bases, and 13 bases lay in between. From germline, CDR1 is SGHTA and CDR2 FQGTGA. In nucleotides, the CDR3 is TGTGCCAGCAGCTTATCCGAGAGCCAGGCGCAGTATTTT. Its protein product is CASSLSESQAQYF.

This chain uses TRBV20-1 with TRBJ2-4, with D perhaps TRBD2 (5 bases). Trimming pared 0 bases from V and 4 bases from J, leaving 10 bases between. The CDR3 spans 14 residues. Germline loops: CDR1 DFQATT, CDR2 SNEGSKA (reference sequence). CDR3 protein: CSARDPRGKNIQYF. The CDR3, as DNA: TGCAGTGCTAGAGATCCGCGCGGGAAAAACATTCAGTACTTC.

This clonotype was seen a handful of times. V gene TRBV29-1 combines with J gene TRBJ2-2; tentative D call: TRBD1 (5 bases). CDR3 length: 14 residues. Trimming took 6 bases from V and 4 from J, leaving 15 bases between them. The germline V gene has CDR1 SQVTM and CDR2 ANQGSEA. CDR3 nucleotide sequence: TGCAGCGTCGACTTGACAGTGACCACCGGGGAGCTGTTTTTT. Its protein is CSVDLTVTTGELFF.

This clonotype was counted a few times. The chain employs TRBV29-1 and TRBJ2-5; D possibly corresponds to TRBD1 (8 bases). V lost 5 bases and J 5 bases, leaving 12 bases between the germline ends. The CDR3 is made up of 12 amino acids. The germline gives CDR1 SQVTM, CDR2 ANQGSEA. This chain's CDR3 is CSVIQGGETQYF. CDR3 DNA sequence: TGCAGCGTTATACAGGGGGGGGAGACCCAGTACTTC.

The chain couples TRBV20-1 to TRBJ2-3, with 8 bases lining up with TRBD2. The V gene end was trimmed by 3 bases and the J gene end by 2 bases; junction bases not matched to a gene: 7. Germline lookup yields CDR1 DFQATT and CDR2 SNEGSKA (reference sequence). CDR3 length: 15 residues. The CDR3 protein is CSARRAGVNTDTQYF. The CDR3 DNA sequence: TGCAGTGCTAGGAGAGCGGGAGTTAACACAGATACGCAGTATTTT.

Remarks on this clonotype: The junction departs from the called germline gene at one end, perhaps through a read error. The gene calls are TRBV5-1 and TRBJ1-4, with 9 bases lining up with TRBD1. This CDR3 is built from 16 residues. Per the germline V gene, CDR1 is SGHRS and CDR2 is YFSETQ. The CDR3 is CASSSGDRATNEKPFF. The CDR3 region has the DNA TGCGCCAGCAGCTCAGGGGACAGGGCGACTAATGAAAAACCGTTTTTT.

The J gene is TRBJ2-1, the V gene TRBV5-4; 7 nucleotides line up with TRBD1. The DNA end is more similar to TRBJ2-7, so the J call may be wrong. CDR3 length: 14 amino acids. Germline V gene sequence: CDR1 SGHNT, CDR2 YYREEE (reference sequence). The CDR3 sequence: CASSLQGSNYEQYF. The CDR3 DNA sequence: TGTGCCAGCAGCTTACAGGGGAGCAACTACGAGCAGTACTTC.